This entry describes one T cell receptor (beta chain). In the study's own analysis: Estimates of nucleated cell counts were drawn from the amplification of reference gene primers. Sequencing was performed with immunoSEQ multiplex PCR; in TCRdb, only in-frame clones are kept and a portion is missing. The V and J calls and clone size come from that table; D and trimming were worked out from the DNA. The table records 150,000 to 200,000 clones, about 85% of them present only once. These data are taken from a study of blood T cell repertoires in COVID-19. Overall study context: Acute and convalescent COVID-19 specimens originated in the United States, Italy and Spain. From T cells, B-cell-depleted T cells, or PBMCs came the material, which was cDNA or gDNA.

This CDR3 is 15 amino acids long. Germline trimming cut 0 bases from V and 8 bases from J; bases unmatched to any gene: 8. Per germline, CDR1 MNHEY and CDR2 SVGAGI. This receptor was taken from a man aged 55 to 69 with acute or convalescent COVID-19. What was sequenced was peripheral blood. The J gene is TRBJ1-2, the V gene TRBV6-5, with 8 bases that match TRBD1. This chain's CDR3 is CASSYSLGQGGGYTF. CDR3 coding DNA: TGTGCCAGCAGTTACTCACTTGGACAGGGTGGGGGCTACACCTTC.